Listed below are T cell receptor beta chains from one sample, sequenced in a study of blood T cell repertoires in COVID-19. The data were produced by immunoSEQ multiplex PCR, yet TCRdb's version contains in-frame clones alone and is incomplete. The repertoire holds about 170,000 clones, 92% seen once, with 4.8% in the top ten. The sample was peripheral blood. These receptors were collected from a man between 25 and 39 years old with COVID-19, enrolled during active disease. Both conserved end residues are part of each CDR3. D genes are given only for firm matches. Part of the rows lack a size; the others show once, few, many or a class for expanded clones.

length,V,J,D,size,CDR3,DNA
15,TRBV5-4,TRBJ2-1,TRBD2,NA,CASSSIAGGPNEQFF,TGTGCCAGCAGCTCAATAGCGGGAGGGCCCAATGAGCAGTTCTTC
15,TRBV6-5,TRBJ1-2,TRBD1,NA,CASSYTGDRGFGYTF,TGTGCCAGCAGTTACACGGGGGACAGGGGATTCGGCTACACCTTC
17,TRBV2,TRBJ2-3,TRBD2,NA,CASSQGLARPSTDTQYF,TGTGCCAGCAGTCAGGGACTAGCGCGGCCTAGCACAGATACGCAGTATTTT
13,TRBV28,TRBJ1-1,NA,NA,CASRLTVNTEAFF,TGTGCCAGCAGACTGACAGTAAACACTGAAGCTTTCTTT
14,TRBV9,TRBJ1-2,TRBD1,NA,CASSVGGQGVGYTF,TGTGCCAGCAGCGTCGGGGGACAGGGTGTCGGCTACACCTTC
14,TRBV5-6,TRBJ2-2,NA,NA,CASSPPGNTGELFF,TGTGCCAGCAGCCCTCCAGGGAACACCGGGGAGCTGTTTTTT
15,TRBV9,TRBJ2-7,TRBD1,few,CASSVGTGGFYEQYF,TGTGCCAGCAGCGTAGGAACAGGGGGCTTCTACGAGCAGTACTTC
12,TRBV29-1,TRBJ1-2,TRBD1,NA,CSVERDRGGYTF,TGCAGCGTTGAAAGGGACAGGGGAGGTTACACCTTC
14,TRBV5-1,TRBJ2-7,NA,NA,CASSLGAGSYEQYF,TGCGCCAGCAGCTTGGGGGCAGGCTCCTACGAGCAGTACTTC
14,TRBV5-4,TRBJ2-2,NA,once,CASNPGGQVGELFF,TGTGCCAGCAACCCCGGGGGGCAGGTCGGGGAGCTGTTTTTT
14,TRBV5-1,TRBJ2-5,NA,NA,CASSLARVWETQYF,TGCGCCAGCAGCTTGGCCCGGGTCTGGGAGACCCAGTACTTC
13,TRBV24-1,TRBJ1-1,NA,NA,CATSVTGSTEAFF,TGTGCCACCAGTGTAACAGGGAGCACTGAAGCTTTCTTT
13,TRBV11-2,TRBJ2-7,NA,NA,CASSLGQVSEQYF,TGTGCCAGCAGCTTAGGACAGGTGAGCGAGCAGTACTTC
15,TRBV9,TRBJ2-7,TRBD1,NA,CASSRDRSLSYEQYF,TGTGCCAGCAGCAGGGACAGATCGCTCTCCTACGAGCAGTACTTC
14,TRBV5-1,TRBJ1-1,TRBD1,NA,CASSLTGENTEAFF,TGCGCCAGCAGCTTGACAGGGGAGAACACTGAAGCTTTCTTT
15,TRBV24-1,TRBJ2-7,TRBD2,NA,CATSDWTSGSDEQYF,TGTGCCACCAGTGATTGGACTAGCGGGAGTGACGAGCAGTACTTC
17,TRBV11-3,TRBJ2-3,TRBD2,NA,CASSLVSGGPRADTQYF,TGTGCCAGCAGCTTAGTATCGGGGGGGCCTCGGGCAGATACGCAGTATTTT
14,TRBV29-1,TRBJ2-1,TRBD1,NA,CSVDRRDRYNEQFF,TGCAGCGTTGACCGACGGGACAGATACAATGAGCAGTTCTTC
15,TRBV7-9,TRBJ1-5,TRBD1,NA,CASSSSGQSNQPQHF,TGTGCCAGCAGCTCGTCGGGACAGTCCAATCAGCCCCAGCATTTT
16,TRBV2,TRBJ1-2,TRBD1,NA,CASSLTGGADIYGYTF,TGTGCCAGCAGTCTGACAGGGGGCGCGGATATCTATGGCTACACCTTC
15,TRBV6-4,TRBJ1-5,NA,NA,CASSPTGSSNQPQHF,TGTGCCAGCAGCCCCACAGGATCTAGCAATCAGCCCCAGCATTTT
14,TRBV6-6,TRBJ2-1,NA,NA,CASSYGASYNEQFF,TGTGCCAGCAGTTACGGGGCTAGCTACAATGAGCAGTTCTTC
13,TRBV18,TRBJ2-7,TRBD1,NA,CASSPNRGPEQYF,TGTGCCAGCTCACCGAACAGGGGGCCCGAGCAGTACTTC
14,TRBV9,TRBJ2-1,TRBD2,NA,CASSRGTSRHEQFF,TGTGCCAGCAGCCGCGGGACTAGCCGTCATGAGCAGTTCTTC
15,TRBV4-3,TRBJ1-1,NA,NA,CASSQDGGLNTEAFF,TGCGCCAGCAGCCAAGACGGCGGACTAAACACTGAAGCTTTCTTT
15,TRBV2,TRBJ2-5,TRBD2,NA,CASTHWGGAQETQYF,TGTGCCAGCACCCACTGGGGGGGTGCTCAAGAGACCCAGTACTTC
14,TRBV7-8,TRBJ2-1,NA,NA,CASSWEGGNNEQFF,TGTGCCAGCAGCTGGGAGGGGGGCAACAATGAGCAGTTCTTC
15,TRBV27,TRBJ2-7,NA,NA,CASSLSGQATYEQYF,TGTGCCAGCAGTTTATCGGGACAAGCGACCTACGAGCAGTACTTC
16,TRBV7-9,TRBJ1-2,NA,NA,CASSRMTAYTGYGYTF,TGTGCCAGCAGCCGAATGACGGCCTATACGGGGTATGGCTACACCTTC